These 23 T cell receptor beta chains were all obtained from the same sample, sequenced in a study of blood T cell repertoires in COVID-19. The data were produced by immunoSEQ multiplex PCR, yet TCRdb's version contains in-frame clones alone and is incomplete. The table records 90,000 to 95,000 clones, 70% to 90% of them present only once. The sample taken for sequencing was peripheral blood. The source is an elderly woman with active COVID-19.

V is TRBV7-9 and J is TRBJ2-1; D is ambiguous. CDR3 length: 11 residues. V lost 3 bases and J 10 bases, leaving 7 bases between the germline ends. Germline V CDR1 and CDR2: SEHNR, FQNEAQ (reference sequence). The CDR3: CASSFSEEQFF. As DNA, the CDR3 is TGTGCCAGCAGCTTTTCAGAAGAGCAGTTCTTC.

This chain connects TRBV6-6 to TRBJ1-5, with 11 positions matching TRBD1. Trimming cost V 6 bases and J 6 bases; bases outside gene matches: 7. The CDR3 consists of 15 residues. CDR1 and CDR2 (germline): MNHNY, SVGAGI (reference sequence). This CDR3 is CASRLGQGGVQPQHF. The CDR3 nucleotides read TGTGCCAGCAGATTGGGACAGGGGGGGGTTCAGCCCCAGCATTTT.

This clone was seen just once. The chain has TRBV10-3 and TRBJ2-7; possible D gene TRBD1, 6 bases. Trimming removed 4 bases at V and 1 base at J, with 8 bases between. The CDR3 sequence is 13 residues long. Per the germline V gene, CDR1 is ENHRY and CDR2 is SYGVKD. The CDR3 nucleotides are TGTGCCATCAGTGTGACAGGATCCTACGAGCAGTACTTC. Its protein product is CAISVTGSYEQYF.

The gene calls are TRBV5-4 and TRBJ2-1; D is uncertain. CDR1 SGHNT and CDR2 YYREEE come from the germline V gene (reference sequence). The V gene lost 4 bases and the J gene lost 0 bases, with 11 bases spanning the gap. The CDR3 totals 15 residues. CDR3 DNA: TGTGCCAGCAGCCCGGAGCTGCTCTCCTACAATGAGCAGTTCTTC. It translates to CASSPELLSYNEQFF.

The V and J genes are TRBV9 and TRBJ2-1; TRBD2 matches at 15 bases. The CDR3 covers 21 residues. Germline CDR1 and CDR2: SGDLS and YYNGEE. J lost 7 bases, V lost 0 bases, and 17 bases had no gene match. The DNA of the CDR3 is TGTGCCAGCAGCGTAGCTAAGGGACTAGCGGGAGGCCCACCCACGTGGAATGAGCAGTTCTTC. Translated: CASSVAKGLAGGPPTWNEQFF.

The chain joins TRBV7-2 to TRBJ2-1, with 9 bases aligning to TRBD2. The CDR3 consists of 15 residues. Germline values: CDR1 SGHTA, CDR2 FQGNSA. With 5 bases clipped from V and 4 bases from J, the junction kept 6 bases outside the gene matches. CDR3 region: CASSAASGNYNEQFF. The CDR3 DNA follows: TGTGCCAGCAGCGCGGCTAGCGGGAATTACAATGAGCAGTTCTTC. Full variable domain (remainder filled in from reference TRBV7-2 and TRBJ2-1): GAGVSQSPSNKVTEKGKDVELRCDPISGHTALYWYRQSLGQGLEFLIYFQGNSAPDKSGLPSDRFSAERTGGSVSTLTIQRTQQEDSAVYLCASSAASGNYNEQFFGPGTRLTVL.

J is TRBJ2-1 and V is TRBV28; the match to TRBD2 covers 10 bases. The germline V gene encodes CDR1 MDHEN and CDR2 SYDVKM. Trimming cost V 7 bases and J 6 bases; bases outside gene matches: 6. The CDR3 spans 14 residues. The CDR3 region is CASTVAGGRNEQFF. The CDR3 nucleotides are TGTGCCAGCACTGTAGCGGGAGGTCGCAATGAGCAGTTCTTC.

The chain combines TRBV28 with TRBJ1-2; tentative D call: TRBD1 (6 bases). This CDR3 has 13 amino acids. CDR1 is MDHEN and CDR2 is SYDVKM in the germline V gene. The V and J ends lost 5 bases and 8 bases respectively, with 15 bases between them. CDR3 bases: TGTGCCAGCAGTGACACCGGGACAACGGGCTACACCTTC. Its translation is CASSDTGTTGYTF.

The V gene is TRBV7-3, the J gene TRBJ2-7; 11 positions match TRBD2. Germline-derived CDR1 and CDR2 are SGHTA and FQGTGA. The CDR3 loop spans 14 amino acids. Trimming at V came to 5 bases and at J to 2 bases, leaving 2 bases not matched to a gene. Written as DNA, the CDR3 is TGTGCCAGCAGCCGACTAGCGGGACCCTACGAGCAGTACTTC. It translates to CASSRLAGPYEQYF.

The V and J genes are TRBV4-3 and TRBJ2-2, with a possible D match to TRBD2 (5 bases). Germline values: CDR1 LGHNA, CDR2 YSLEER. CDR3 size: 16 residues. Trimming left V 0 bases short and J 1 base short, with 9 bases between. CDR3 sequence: CASSQEVGMNTGELFF. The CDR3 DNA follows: TGCGCCAGCAGCCAAGAAGTCGGGATGAACACCGGGGAGCTGTTTTTT.

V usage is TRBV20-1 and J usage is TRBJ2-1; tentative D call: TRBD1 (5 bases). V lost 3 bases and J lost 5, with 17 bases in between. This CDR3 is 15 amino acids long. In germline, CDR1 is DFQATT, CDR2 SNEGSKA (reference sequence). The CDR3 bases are TGCAGTGCTAGTCCCCCGAAGGGGTCTCACAATGAGCAGTTCTTC. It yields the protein CSASPPKGSHNEQFF.

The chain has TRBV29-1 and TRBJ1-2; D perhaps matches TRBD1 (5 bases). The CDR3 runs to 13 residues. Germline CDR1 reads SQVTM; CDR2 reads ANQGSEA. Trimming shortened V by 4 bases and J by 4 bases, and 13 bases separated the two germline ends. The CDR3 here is CSVVVGQGYGYTF. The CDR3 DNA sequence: TGCAGCGTTGTAGTAGGGCAGGGCTATGGCTACACCTTC.

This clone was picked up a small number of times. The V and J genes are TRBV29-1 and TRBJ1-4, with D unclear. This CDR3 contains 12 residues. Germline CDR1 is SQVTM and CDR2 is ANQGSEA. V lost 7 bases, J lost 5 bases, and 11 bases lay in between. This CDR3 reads CSAARGNEKLFF. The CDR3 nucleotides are TGCAGCGCCGCTAGAGGGAATGAAAAACTGTTTTTT. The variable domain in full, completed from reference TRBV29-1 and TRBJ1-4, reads SAVISQKPSRDICQRGTSLTIQCQVDSQVTMMFWYRQQPGQSLTLIATANQGSEATYESGFVIDKFPISRPNLTFSTLTVSNMSPEDSSIYLCSAARGNEKLFFGSGTQLSVL.

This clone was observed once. In DNA, the CDR3 is TGTGCCAGCAGTTTATTGGGACAGGGTGGCTACACCTTC. Protein sequence: CASSLLGQGGYTF. V is TRBV28 and J is TRBJ1-2; 9 bases are a match to TRBD1. V shed 1 base and J 7 bases; nucleotides not matched to a gene: 1. CDR3 size: 13 residues. Germline V gives CDR1 MDHEN, CDR2 SYDVKM.

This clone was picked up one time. The CDR3 coding sequence is TGTGCCACCAGCAGAGATAAGTACGGTTTCGCCTACGAGCAGTACTTC. Amino acid sequence: CATSRDKYGFAYEQYF. The chain joins TRBV15 to TRBJ2-7; D not resolved. V was shortened by 0 bases and J by 2 bases, with 14 bases between the two germline ends. This CDR3 comprises 16 residues. In germline, CDR1 is LNHNV, CDR2 YYDKDF (reference sequence).

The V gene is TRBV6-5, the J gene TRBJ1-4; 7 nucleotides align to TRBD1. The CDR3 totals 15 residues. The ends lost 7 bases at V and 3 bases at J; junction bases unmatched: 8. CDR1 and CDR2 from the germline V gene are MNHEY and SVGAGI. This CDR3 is CASKGQAGPNEKLFF. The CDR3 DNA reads TGTGCCAGCAAAGGACAGGCAGGCCCTAATGAAAAACTGTTTTTT.

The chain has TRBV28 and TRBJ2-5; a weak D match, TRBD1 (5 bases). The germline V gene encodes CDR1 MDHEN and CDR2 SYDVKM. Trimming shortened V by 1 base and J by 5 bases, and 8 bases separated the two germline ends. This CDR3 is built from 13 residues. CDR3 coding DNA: TGTGCCAGCAGTTTATCAGGGATGGAGACCCAGTACTTC. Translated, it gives CASSLSGMETQYF.

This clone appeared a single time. The CDR3 coding sequence is TGTGCCAGCAGCTTGGTTGCCGGGGATACCACAGATACGCAGTATTTT. It specifies CASSLVAGDTTDTQYF. The V gene is TRBV5-6, the J gene TRBJ2-3, with D possibly TRBD2 on 5 matching bases. Germline CDR1 is SGHDT and CDR2 is YYEEEE. This CDR3 comprises 16 residues. With 0 bases removed from V and 2 bases from J, the gap between germline ends came to 13 bases. Drawing the rest from reference TRBV5-6 and TRBJ2-3, the complete variable domain is DAGVTQSPTHLIKTRGQQVTLRCSPKSGHDTVSWYQQALGQGPQFIFQYYEEEERQRGNFPDRFSGHQFPNYSSELNVNALLLGDSALYLCASSLVAGDTTDTQYFGPGTRLTVL.

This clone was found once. CDR3: CASSPRRGISSEQYF. The CDR3 nucleotides are TGTGCCAGCAGCCCCCGAAGGGGCATCTCTAGCGAGCAGTACTTC. V usage is TRBV7-2 and J usage is TRBJ2-7, with TRBD1 as a possible D gene (5 bases). This CDR3 is built from 15 residues. CDR1 and CDR2 (germline): SGHTA, FQGNSA. Trimming left V 5 bases short and J 6 bases short, with 20 bases between.

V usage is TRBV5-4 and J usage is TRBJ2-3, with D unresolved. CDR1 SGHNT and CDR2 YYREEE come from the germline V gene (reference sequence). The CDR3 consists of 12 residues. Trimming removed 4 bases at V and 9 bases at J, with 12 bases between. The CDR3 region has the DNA TGTGCCAGCAGCCCTGGTGAACGGACGCAGTATTTT. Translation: CASSPGERTQYF.

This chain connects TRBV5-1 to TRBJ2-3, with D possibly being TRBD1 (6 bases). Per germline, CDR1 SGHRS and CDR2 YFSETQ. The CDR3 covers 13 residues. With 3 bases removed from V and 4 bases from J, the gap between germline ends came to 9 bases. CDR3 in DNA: TGCGCCAGCAGCTACGGACAGCCAGATACGCAGTATTTT. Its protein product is CASSYGQPDTQYF. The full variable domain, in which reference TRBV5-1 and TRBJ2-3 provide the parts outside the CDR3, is KAGVTQTPRYLIKTRGQQVTLSCSPISGHRSVSWYQQTPGQGLQFLFEYFSETQRNKGNFPGRFSGRQFSNSRSEMNVSTLELGDSALYLCASSYGQPDTQYFGPGTRLTVL.

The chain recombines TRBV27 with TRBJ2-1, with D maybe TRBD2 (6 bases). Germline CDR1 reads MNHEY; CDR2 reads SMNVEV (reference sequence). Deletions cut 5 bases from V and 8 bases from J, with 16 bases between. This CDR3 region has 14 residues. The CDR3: CASSLRDSLDEQFF. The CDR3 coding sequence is TGTGCCAGCAGTCTCCGGGACTCCCTTGATGAGCAGTTCTTC.

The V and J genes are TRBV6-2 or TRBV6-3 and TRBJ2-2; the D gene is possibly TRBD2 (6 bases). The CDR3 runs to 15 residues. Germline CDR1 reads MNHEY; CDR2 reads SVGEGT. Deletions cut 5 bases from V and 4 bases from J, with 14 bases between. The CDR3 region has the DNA TGTGCCAGCAGTCGGGACTTCGGAGGCACCGGGGAGCTGTTTTTT. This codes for CASSRDFGGTGELFF.